The 15 T cell receptor beta chains reported below all come from one sample, sequenced in a study of CD8 T cells in ankylosing spondylitis. TCRdb ran MiXCR on the 5' RACE reads and lists one entry per CDR3 protein. The profile shows some 70,000 distinct CDR3 sequences, roughly 5.3% of them singletons. The source material was blood, either unsorted or a sorted T cell fraction (not recorded which). The origin of the receptors is a male donor with ankylosing spondylitis or in good health (not recorded which).

This clonotype has a count of ten or more. The V and J genes are TRBV7-9 and TRBJ2-7; D is unresolved. The CDR3 consists of 14 residues. Trimming stripped 5 bases from V and 2 bases from J, with 13 bases between. Per the germline V gene, CDR1 is SEHNR and CDR2 is FQNEAQ (reference sequence). The CDR3 reads CASSPRTGPYEQYF. In DNA, the CDR3 is TGTGCCAGCAGCCCCCGGACGGGTCCCTACGAGCAGTACTTC.

This clonotype was recorded many times. The J gene is TRBJ2-3, the V gene TRBV28; D not certain. The germline V and J ends were trimmed by 3 bases and 0 bases, with 16 bases remaining between them. The CDR3 runs to 17 residues. The germline gives CDR1 MDHEN, CDR2 SYDVKM. The CDR3 sequence: CASSFPPTITSTDTQYF. CDR3 coding DNA: TGTGCCAGCAGTTTTCCCCCCACCATAACTAGCACAGATACGCAGTATTTT.

This clonotype has ten or more counts. The rearrangement links TRBV28 to TRBJ2-1; maybe TRBD1 (7 bases). The germline V gene has CDR1 MDHEN and CDR2 SYDVKM. V was clipped by 7 bases and J by 6 bases, with 13 bases between them. The CDR3 spans 13 residues. The CDR3 sequence: CASTRQGGNEQFF. The CDR3 coding sequence is TGTGCCAGCACCCGACAGGGAGGCAATGAGCAGTTCTTC. Based on the CDR3 plus reference TRBV28 and TRBJ2-1, the full variable domain is DVKVTQSSRYLVKRTGEKVFLECVQDMDHENMFWYRQDPGLGLRLIYFSYDVKMKEKGDIPEGYSVSREKKERFSLILESASTNQTSMYLCASTRQGGNEQFFGPGTRLTVL.

Ten or more counts support this clonotype. The gene calls are TRBV7-2 and TRBJ1-4; 9 bases align to TRBD1. Losses at the gene ends were 5 bases for V and 8 bases for J; bases not matched to a gene: 6. The CDR3 is 14 amino acids. The germline CDR1 and CDR2 sequences are SGHTA and FQGNSA. In DNA, the CDR3 is TGTGCCAGCAGCCCTGGACAGGGGCGGGAAAAACTGTTTTTT. Translating gives CASSPGQGREKLFF.

This clonotype was recorded a few times. This sequence may be a read error, since a much larger clone differs from it by one base. This chain connects TRBV12-3 or TRBV12-4 to TRBJ2-2; a weak D match, TRBD2 (6 bases). The CDR3 runs 14 residues. With 7 bases removed from V and 6 bases from J, the gap between germline ends came to 15 bases. The CDR3 bases are TGTGCCAGCACCTTAGGCGGGGCCGCCGGGGAGCTGTTTTTT. It encodes CASTLGGAAGELFF.

This clonotype was counted at least ten times. V usage is TRBV20-1 and J usage is TRBJ2-1; 8 nucleotides agree with TRBD2. The CDR3 is made up of 16 amino acids. Trimming cost V 6 bases and J 7 bases; bases outside gene matches: 17. Per the germline V gene, CDR1 is DFQATT and CDR2 is SNEGSKA (reference sequence). The CDR3: CSAPPPTGGPGNEQFF. CDR3 DNA: TGCAGTGCCCCTCCCCCCACGGGGGGGCCTGGTAATGAGCAGTTCTTC.

This clonotype was seen many times. The chain is built from TRBV12-3 or TRBV12-4 and TRBJ1-5; D unresolved. The CDR3 loop spans 14 amino acids. V lost 3 bases to trimming and J lost 1 base, with 7 bases between them. CDR3 DNA sequence: TGTGCCAGCAGTTTGGGTAGCAGCAATCAGCCCCAGCATTTT. It is translated as CASSLGSSNQPQHF.

Many counts were recorded for this clonotype. V usage is TRBV28 and J usage is TRBJ2-3; no clear D. The CDR3 spans 15 residues. Trimming took off 4 bases at V and 1 base at J, with 12 bases between the two ends. CDR1 is MDHEN, CDR2 SYDVKM, per germline. In DNA form, the CDR3 reads TGTGCCAGCAGTTCGGGTCGTAAGGGCACAGATACGCAGTATTTT. It yields the protein CASSSGRKGTDTQYF.

This clonotype was seen many times. The chain combines TRBV19 with TRBJ1-5; TRBD1 matches at 11 bases. Germline V gene lookup returns CDR1 LNHDA and CDR2 SQIVND (reference sequence). The CDR3 is 14 amino acids. The ends lost 4 bases at V and 7 bases at J; junction bases unmatched: 3. In DNA form, the CDR3 reads TGTGCCAGTAGTACGGGACAGGGGGACCAGCCCCAGCATTTT. Protein: CASSTGQGDQPQHF.

This clonotype was counted ten times or more. The chain carries TRBV7-2 and TRBJ2-2; 8 nucleotides align to TRBD1. In germline, CDR1 is SGHTA, CDR2 FQGNSA. V was pared by 5 bases and J by 0 bases, with 5 bases of the junction left unmatched. The CDR3 sequence is 16 residues long. In nucleotides, the CDR3 is TGTGCCAGCAGCACGAGGACAGGGACGAACACCGGGGAGCTGTTTTTT. Translating gives CASSTRTGTNTGELFF. Full variable domain (remainder filled in from reference TRBV7-2 and TRBJ2-2): GAGVSQSPSNKVTEKGKDVELRCDPISGHTALYWYRQSLGQGLEFLIYFQGNSAPDKSGLPSDRFSAERTGGSVSTLTIQRTQQEDSAVYLCASSTRTGTNTGELFFGEGSRLTVL.

Comment on this clonotype: A much larger clone lies a single base off, so this may be a read error. This chain uses TRBV5-1 with TRBJ1-5; tentatively, D is TRBD1 (5 bases). The germline V gene has CDR1 SGHRS and CDR2 YFSETQ. The CDR3 extends over 14 amino acids. The CDR3 DNA is TGCGCCAGCAGCCGGTTGGCGGGGGATCAGCTCCAGCATTTT. It encodes CASSRLAGDQLQHF.

This clonotype was recorded many times. This chain connects TRBV10-1 to TRBJ1-6; the D gene is possibly TRBD1 (5 bases). Germline CDR1 is WNHNN and CDR2 is SYGVQD (reference sequence). This CDR3 region has 14 residues. Trimming pared 3 bases from V and 6 bases from J, leaving 9 bases between. The CDR3 protein is CASSDKGFNSPLHF. CDR3 DNA: TGCGCCAGCAGTGACAAGGGGTTTAATTCACCCCTCCACTTT.

The table lists this clonotype with many counts. The chain recombines TRBV28 with TRBJ1-4; 7 bases fit TRBD1. Trimming cost V 5 bases and J 7 bases; bases outside gene matches: 10. The CDR3 length is 15 residues. Germline V gene sequence: CDR1 MDHEN, CDR2 SYDVKM. CDR3 nucleotide sequence: TGTGCCAGCAGTAACCAAGGGGGCGCGGTTGAAAAACTGTTTTTT. Its protein is CASSNQGGAVEKLFF. The variable domain in full, with the rest retrieved from reference TRBV28 and TRBJ1-4, is DVKVTQSSRYLVKRTGEKVFLECVQDMDHENMFWYRQDPGLGLRLIYFSYDVKMKEKGDIPEGYSVSREKKERFSLILESASTNQTSMYLCASSNQGGAVEKLFFGSGTQLSVL.

Many counts were recorded for this clonotype. The CDR3 loop is CASSLPTGGKHEQYF. The CDR3 region has the DNA TGTGCCAGCAGCTTACCGACGGGGGGAAAACACGAGCAGTACTTC. This chain uses TRBV7-2 with TRBJ2-7; 7 nucleotides align to TRBD2. The V gene's germline CDR1 is SGHTA and CDR2 FQGNSA. With 2 bases clipped from V and 5 bases from J, the junction kept 9 bases outside the gene matches. The length of the CDR3 is 15 residues.

In this sample, this clonotype turned up many times. V gene TRBV20-1 combines with J gene TRBJ2-3; 11 positions match TRBD1. The CDR3 length is 16 residues. Unmatched junction bases numbered 8, after V lost 2 bases and J lost 4 bases. Per germline, CDR1 DFQATT and CDR2 SNEGSKA (reference sequence). The CDR3: CSARSTDRGPSDTQYF. DNA for the CDR3: TGCAGTGCTAGATCAACGGACAGGGGGCCTTCAGATACGCAGTATTTT.